This T cell receptor (beta chain) derives from a study of T-cell memory formation after mild COVID-19. Study observations and caveats: Cross-reactive memory apparently joined, as some responding clones appeared in pre-infection memory.

Deletions cut 5 bases from V and 6 bases from J, with 9 bases between. Germline V gene lookup returns CDR1 SGHTA and CDR2 FQGNSA. This CDR3 comprises 12 residues. A 5'RACE reaction primed in the constant segment made cDNA libraries of TCR alpha and TCR beta, and these carried sample barcodes and UMIs. TCRdb called the 5' RACE reads again in MiXCR, with one record for every CDR3 protein. This repertoire shows under 450,000 distinct CDR3 sequences, more than 20% found once; its top ten account for about 21%. Of note for this clonotype: What it binds is not known.

What was sequenced was PBMCs or a T cell subset sorted from them (not recorded which). This receptor was identified in a man aged 18 to 30 who had mild COVID-19 (a few samples of this study predate the infection). Cell type and time point are not known. This chain links TRBV7-2 with TRBJ2-3, with a weak D call TRBD2 (5 bases). The CDR3, as DNA: TGTGCCAGCAGCACGGAGGCGGATACGCAGTATTTT. Translation gives CASSTEADTQYF.